These 16 T cell receptor beta chains were sequenced from one sample in a study of OX40 agonist ivuxolimab in advanced cancers. Here immunoSEQ multiplex PCR was the method, and the copy in TCRdb shows in-frame clones only, minus some. The data show some 21,000 clones, with just under 85% seen just once and under 35% held by the top ten. The material was CD4+ or CD8+ T cells sorted from blood, obtained in a trial of the OX40 agonist ivuxolimab. The origin of the receptors is an adult with an advanced solid tumor such as melanoma, head and neck, liver or kidney cancer.

The rearrangement uses TRBV7-9 and TRBJ2-1; 10 bases are shared with TRBD2. CDR1 is SEHNR, CDR2 FQNEAQ, per germline (reference sequence). V dropped 3 bases and J dropped 0; count of bases not matched to a gene: 8. This CDR3 is 18 amino acids long. CDR3 coding DNA: TGTGCCAGCAGCTTGTGGCTAGCGGGGGTGGGCTCCTACAATGAGCAGTTCTTC. It codes for CASSLWLAGVGSYNEQFF.

The rearrangement uses TRBV7-8 and TRBJ2-1; D is possibly TRBD2 (5 bases). The CDR3 is 15 residues long. The germline V gene has CDR1 SGHVS and CDR2 FQNEAQ. The V gene lost 5 bases and the J gene lost 8 bases, with 19 bases spanning the gap. In nucleotides, the CDR3 is TGTGCCAGCAGCGTAACGACGGGGAGTGGGTATGAGCAGTTCTTC. Translated, it gives CASSVTTGSGYEQFF. The variable domain in full, with the rest retrieved from reference TRBV7-8 and TRBJ2-1, is GAGVSQSPRYKVAKRGQDVALRCDPISGHVSLFWYQQALGQGPEFLTYFQNEAQLDKSGLPSDRFFAERPEGSVSTLKIQRTQQEDSAVYLCASSVTTGSGYEQFFGPGTRLTVL.

This clone was seen a single time. The chain is built from TRBV6-6 and TRBJ2-7; tentatively, D is TRBD2 (5 bases). V lost 0 bases and J 3 bases, leaving 12 bases between the germline ends. Germline loops: CDR1 MNHNY, CDR2 SVGAGI (reference sequence). This CDR3 region has 15 residues. CDR3 bases: TGTGCCAGCAGTTACTCAGGAGCGGTTGGCTACGAGCAGTACTTC. As protein: CASSYSGAVGYEQYF.

The chain carries TRBV11-2 and TRBJ2-1, with D tentatively TRBD2 (6 bases). The germline gives CDR1 SGHAT, CDR2 FQNNGV. CDR3 length equals 14 residues. The germline V and J ends were trimmed by 5 bases and 4 bases, with 12 bases remaining between them. CDR3: CASSRLGNYNEQFF. CDR3 nucleotides: TGTGCCAGCAGCCGACTAGGTAATTACAATGAGCAGTTCTTC.

This rearrangement joins TRBV28 to TRBJ1-2; a weak D match, TRBD1 (6 bases). Germline loops: CDR1 MDHEN, CDR2 SYDVKM. The V and J ends lost 3 bases and 4 bases respectively, with 15 bases between them. This CDR3 comprises 15 residues. CDR3 amino acids: CASSFGRGVVYGYTF. DNA of the CDR3: TGTGCCAGCAGTTTCGGCAGGGGAGTTGTCTATGGCTACACCTTC.

The chain combines TRBV7-9 with TRBJ2-1, with 10 nucleotides matching TRBD2. V shed 4 bases and J 0 bases; nucleotides not matched to a gene: 6. The CDR3 contains 17 residues. Germline V lookup: CDR1 SEHNR, CDR2 FQNEAQ (reference sequence). The CDR3, as DNA: TGTGCCAGCAGCTCAACTAGCGGGGTTAGCTCCTACAATGAGCAGTTCTTC. Protein sequence: CASSSTSGVSSYNEQFF.

This chain uses TRBV7-9 with TRBJ2-3; 8 positions agree with TRBD1. Per the germline V gene, CDR1 is SEHNR and CDR2 is FQNEAQ (reference sequence). Unmatched junction bases numbered 4, after V lost 4 bases and J lost 4 bases. The CDR3 spans 14 residues. This CDR3 reads CASSSGQEPDTQYF. CDR3 coding DNA: TGTGCCAGCAGCTCGGGACAGGAGCCAGATACGCAGTATTTT.

CDR3 bases: TGCGCCAGCAGCCAAGGAGCGGGTTTATCCTACAATGAGCAGTTCTTC. It encodes CASSQGAGLSYNEQFF. The chain couples TRBV4-1 to TRBJ2-1; TRBD2 might be the D (6 bases). The CDR3 sequence is 16 residues long. Germline values: CDR1 MGHRA, CDR2 YSYEKL. The V end lost 1 base, the J end lost 1 base, and 11 bases lay between the germline ends.

The rearrangement uses TRBV19 and TRBJ1-5; weak D call: TRBD1 (5 bases). This CDR3 is built from 16 residues. Germline values: CDR1 LNHDA, CDR2 SQIVND (reference sequence). Trimming cost V 4 bases and J 1 base, with 14 bases left between them. DNA for the CDR3: TGTGCCAGTAGTAGGGTTGGGGCTGTGAGCAATCAGCCCCAGCATTTT. Residues: CASSRVGAVSNQPQHF.

A few counts support this clone. The chain combines TRBV15 with TRBJ2-4; D gene ambiguous. Germline CDR1 reads LNHNV; CDR2 reads YYDKDF (reference sequence). The V end lost 0 bases, the J end lost 0 bases, and 21 bases lay between the germline ends. This CDR3 spans 20 amino acids. The CDR3 nucleotides are TGTGCCACCAGCAGAGATCTAAGTGAGACGTCCCAACTAGCCAAAAACATTCAGTACTTC. Translating it yields CATSRDLSETSQLAKNIQYF.

V and J are TRBV28 and TRBJ2-1; D is perhaps TRBD1 or TRBD2 (5 bases each). CDR3 length: 13 residues. Germline assignment: CDR1 MDHEN and CDR2 SYDVKM. Trimming removed 3 bases at V and 6 bases at J, with 9 bases between. As DNA, the CDR3 is TGTGCCAGCAGTTTGGGGGTCCGCAATGAGCAGTTCTTC. Protein sequence: CASSLGVRNEQFF.

V usage is TRBV9 and J usage is TRBJ2-5; TRBD2 matches 8 bases. From germline, CDR1 is SGDLS and CDR2 YYNGEE. This CDR3 contains 16 residues. J gave up 5 bases and V 4 bases, and 13 bases lay outside the gene matches. DNA of the CDR3: TGTGCCAGCAGCCCCCGGACTAGCCGGGAGGCGGAGACCCAGTACTTC. It codes for CASSPRTSREAETQYF.

The chain uses TRBV10-2 and TRBJ2-5, with a weak D call TRBD1 (5 bases). This CDR3 region has 14 residues. V lost 5 bases to trimming and J lost 0 bases, with 10 bases between them. Per germline, CDR1 WSHSY and CDR2 SAAADI. The CDR3 is CASSRTPYQETQYF. In DNA form, the CDR3 reads TGCGCCAGCAGTAGGACACCTTACCAAGAGACCCAGTACTTC.

The sample holds a few counts of this clone. The chain links TRBV2 to TRBJ1-4; a possible D gene is TRBD1 (6 bases). Trimming left V 7 bases short and J 7 bases short, with 19 bases between. Per the germline V gene, CDR1 is SNHLY and CDR2 is FYNNEI. This CDR3 spans 15 amino acids. CDR3 in DNA: TGTGCCAGCACGGGGGGTGGGGGCGCAGGTGAAAAACTGTTTTTT. Encoded protein: CASTGGGGAGEKLFF.

CDR3 bases: TGTGCCAGCAGCGCAGATGCGGGGTATCGGGAGACCCAGTACTTC. Translated, it gives CASSADAGYRETQYF. This sequence joins TRBV9 and TRBJ2-5; maybe TRBD2 (6 bases). Germline V gene data show CDR1 as SGDLS and CDR2 as YYNGEE. This CDR3 contains 15 residues. The V and J ends lost 3 bases and 5 bases respectively, with 17 bases between them.

The chain is built from TRBV5-1 and TRBJ1-1, with 7 bases lining up with TRBD1. The germline V gene encodes CDR1 SGHRS and CDR2 YFSETQ. With 3 bases clipped from V and 3 bases from J, the junction kept 8 bases outside the gene matches. The CDR3 has 15 residues. The CDR3 DNA reads as TGCGCCAGCAGCTCCACACAGGGGAGCGACACTGAAGCTTTCTTT. Translated: CASSSTQGSDTEAFF.